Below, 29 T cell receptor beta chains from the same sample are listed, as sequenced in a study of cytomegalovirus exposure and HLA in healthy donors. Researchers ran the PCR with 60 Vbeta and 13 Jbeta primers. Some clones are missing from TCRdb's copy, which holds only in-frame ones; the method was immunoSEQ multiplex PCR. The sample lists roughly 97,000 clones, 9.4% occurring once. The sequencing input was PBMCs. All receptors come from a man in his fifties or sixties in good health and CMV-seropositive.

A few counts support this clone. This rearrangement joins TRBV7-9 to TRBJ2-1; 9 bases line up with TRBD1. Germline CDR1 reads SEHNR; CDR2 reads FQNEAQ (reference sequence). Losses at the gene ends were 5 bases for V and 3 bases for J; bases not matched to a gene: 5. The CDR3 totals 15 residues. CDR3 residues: CASSLGTGNYNEQFF. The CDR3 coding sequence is TGTGCCAGCAGCCTGGGGACAGGGAACTACAATGAGCAGTTCTTC.

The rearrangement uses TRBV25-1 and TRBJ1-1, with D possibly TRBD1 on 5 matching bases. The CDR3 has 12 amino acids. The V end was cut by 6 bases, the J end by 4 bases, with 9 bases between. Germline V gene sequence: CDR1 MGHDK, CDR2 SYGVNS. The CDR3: CASRGGATEAFF. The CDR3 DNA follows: TGTGCCAGCAGAGGAGGGGCCACTGAAGCTTTCTTT.

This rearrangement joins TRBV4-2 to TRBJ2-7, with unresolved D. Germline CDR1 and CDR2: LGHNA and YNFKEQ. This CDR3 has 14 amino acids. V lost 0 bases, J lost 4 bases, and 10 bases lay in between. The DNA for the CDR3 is TGTGCCAGCAGCCAAGAGGCCTCCAGATACGAGCAGTACTTC. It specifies CASSQEASRYEQYF.

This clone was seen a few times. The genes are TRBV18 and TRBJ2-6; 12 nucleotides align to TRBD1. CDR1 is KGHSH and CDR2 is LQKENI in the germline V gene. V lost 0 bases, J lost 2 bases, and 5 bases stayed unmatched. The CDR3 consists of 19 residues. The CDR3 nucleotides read TGTGCCAGCTCACCACCGGGACAGGGGGCGGGGGCTGGGGCCAACGTCCTGACTTTC. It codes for CASSPPGQGAGAGANVLTF.

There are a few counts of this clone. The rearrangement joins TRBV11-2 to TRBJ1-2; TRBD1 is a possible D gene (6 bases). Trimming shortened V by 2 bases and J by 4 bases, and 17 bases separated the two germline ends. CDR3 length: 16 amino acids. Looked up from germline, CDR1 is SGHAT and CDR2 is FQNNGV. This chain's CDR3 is CASSLSFQPQGYGYTF. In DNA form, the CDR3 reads TGTGCCAGCAGCTTAAGTTTCCAACCACAGGGCTATGGCTACACCTTC.

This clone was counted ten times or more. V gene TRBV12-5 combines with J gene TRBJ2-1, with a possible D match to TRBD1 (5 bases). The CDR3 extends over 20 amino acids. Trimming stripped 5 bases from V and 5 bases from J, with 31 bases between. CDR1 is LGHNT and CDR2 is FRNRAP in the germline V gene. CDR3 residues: CASGPYRQSALVQVNNEQFF. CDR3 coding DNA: TGTGCTAGTGGTCCCTACAGACAGTCCGCGCTCGTCCAGGTAAACAATGAGCAGTTCTTC.

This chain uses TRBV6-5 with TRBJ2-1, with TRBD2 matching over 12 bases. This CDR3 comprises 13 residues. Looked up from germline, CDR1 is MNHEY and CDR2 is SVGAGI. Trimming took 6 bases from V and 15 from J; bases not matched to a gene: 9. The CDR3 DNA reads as TGTGCCAGCAGCGGGACTAGCGGGTCCTCTTCGTTCTTC. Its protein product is CASSGTSGSSSFF.

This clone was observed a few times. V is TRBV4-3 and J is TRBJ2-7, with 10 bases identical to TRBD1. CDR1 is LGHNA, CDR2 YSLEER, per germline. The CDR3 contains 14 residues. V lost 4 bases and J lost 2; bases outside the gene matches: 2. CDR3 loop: CASSPGTGAYEQYF. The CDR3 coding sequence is TGCGCCAGCAGCCCTGGGACAGGGGCCTACGAGCAGTACTTC.

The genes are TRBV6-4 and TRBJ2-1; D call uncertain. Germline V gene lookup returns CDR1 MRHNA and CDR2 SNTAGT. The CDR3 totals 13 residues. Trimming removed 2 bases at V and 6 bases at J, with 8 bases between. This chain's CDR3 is CASSDGDTNEQFF. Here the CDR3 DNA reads TGTGCCAGCAGTGACGGAGATACCAATGAGCAGTTCTTC.

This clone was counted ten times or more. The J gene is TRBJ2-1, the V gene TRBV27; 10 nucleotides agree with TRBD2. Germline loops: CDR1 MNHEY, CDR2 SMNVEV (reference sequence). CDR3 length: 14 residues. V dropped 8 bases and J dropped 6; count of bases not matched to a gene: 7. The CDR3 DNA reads TGTGCCAGCGAAGCGGGAGGGTGGCGCAATGAGCAGTTCTTC. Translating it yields CASEAGGWRNEQFF.

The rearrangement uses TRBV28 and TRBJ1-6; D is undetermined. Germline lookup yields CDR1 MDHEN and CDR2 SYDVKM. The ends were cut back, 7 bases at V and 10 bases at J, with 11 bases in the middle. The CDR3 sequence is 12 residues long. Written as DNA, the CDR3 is TGTGCCAGCATCACCCGCGGATCACCCCTCCACTTT. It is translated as CASITRGSPLHF.

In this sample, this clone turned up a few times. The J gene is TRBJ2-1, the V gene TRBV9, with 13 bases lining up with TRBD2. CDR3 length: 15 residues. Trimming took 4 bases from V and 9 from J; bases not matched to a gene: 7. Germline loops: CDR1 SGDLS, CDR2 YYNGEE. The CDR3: CASSSRTSGSAEQFF. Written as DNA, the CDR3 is TGTGCCAGCAGCTCTCGGACTAGCGGGAGCGCTGAGCAGTTCTTC.

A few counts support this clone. The CDR3 loop is CASRGLSGNTGELFF. CDR3 DNA sequence: TGCGCCAGCAGGGGACTATCCGGAAACACCGGGGAGCTGTTTTTT. The chain has TRBV5-1 and TRBJ2-2; TRBD2 agrees at 7 bases. The CDR3 runs 15 residues. Per germline, CDR1 SGHRS and CDR2 YFSETQ. V trimming: 5 bases; J trimming: 2 bases; junction bases outside the gene matches: 6.

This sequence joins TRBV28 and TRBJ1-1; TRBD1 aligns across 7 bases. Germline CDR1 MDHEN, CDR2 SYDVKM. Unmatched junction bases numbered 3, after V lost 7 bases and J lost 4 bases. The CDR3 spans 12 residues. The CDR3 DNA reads TGTGCCAGCACTGCAGGGGGCACTGAAGCTTTCTTT. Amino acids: CASTAGGTEAFF.

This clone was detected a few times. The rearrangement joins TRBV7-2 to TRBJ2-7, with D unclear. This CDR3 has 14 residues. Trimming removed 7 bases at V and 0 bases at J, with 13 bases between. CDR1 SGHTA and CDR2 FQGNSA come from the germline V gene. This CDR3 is CASTREVASYEQYF. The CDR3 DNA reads TGTGCCAGCACCCGAGAGGTAGCCTCCTACGAGCAGTACTTC.

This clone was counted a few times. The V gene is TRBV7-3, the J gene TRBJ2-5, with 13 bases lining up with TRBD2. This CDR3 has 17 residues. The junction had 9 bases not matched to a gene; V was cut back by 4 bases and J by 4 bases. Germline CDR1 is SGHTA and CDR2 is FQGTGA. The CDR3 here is CASSSGLAGRLGETQYF. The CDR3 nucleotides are TGTGCCAGCAGCTCGGGACTAGCGGGACGTCTGGGAGAGACCCAGTACTTC.

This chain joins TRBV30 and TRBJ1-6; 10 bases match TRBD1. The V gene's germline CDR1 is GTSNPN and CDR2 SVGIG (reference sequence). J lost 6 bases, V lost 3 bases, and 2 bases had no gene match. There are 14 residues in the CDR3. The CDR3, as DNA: TGTGCCTGGAGATGGGACAGGGGTAATTCACCCCTCCACTTT. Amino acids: CAWRWDRGNSPLHF.

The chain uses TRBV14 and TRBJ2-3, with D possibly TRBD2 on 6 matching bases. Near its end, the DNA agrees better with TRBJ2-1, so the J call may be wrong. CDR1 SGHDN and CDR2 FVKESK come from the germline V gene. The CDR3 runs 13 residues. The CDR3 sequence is CASSQTSYNEQFF. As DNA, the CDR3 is TGTGCCAGCAGCCAGACTAGCTACAATGAGCAGTTCTTC.

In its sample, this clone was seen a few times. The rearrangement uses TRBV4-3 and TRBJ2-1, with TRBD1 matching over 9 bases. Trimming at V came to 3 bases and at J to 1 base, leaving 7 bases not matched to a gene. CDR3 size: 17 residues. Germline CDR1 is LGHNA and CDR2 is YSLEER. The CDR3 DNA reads TGCGCCAGCAGCCAGACCCTAGGACAGGGGTCCTACAATGAGCAGTTCTTC. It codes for CASSQTLGQGSYNEQFF.

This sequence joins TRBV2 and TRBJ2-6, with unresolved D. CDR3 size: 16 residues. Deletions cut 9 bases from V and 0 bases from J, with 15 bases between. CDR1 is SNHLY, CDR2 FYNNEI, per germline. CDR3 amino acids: CASGLSTSSGANVLTF. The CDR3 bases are TGTGCCAGTGGGCTCAGTACCAGCTCTGGGGCCAACGTCCTGACTTTC.

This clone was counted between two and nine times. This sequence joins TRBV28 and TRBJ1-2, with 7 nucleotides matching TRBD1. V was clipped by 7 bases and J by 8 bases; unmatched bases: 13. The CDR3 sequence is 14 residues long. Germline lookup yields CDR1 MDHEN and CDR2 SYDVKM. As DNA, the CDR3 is TGTGCCAGCACCCAGCCATCAGGGGGTCGGGGCTACACCTTC. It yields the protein CASTQPSGGRGYTF.

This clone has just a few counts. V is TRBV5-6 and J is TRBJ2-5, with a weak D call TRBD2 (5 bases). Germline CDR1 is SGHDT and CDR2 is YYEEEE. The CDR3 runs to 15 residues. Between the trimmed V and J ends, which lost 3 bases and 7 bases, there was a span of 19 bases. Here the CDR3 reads CASSYRGPGRGTQYF. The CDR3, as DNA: TGTGCCAGCAGCTATCGAGGCCCGGGAAGAGGGACCCAGTACTTC.

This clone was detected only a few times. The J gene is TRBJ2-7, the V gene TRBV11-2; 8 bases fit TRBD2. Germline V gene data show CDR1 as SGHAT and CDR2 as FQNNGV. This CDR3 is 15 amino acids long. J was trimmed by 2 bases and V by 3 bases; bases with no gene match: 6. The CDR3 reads CASSLGVGGAYEQYF. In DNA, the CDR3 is TGTGCCAGCAGCTTGGGCGTCGGGGGGGCCTACGAGCAGTACTTC.

The CDR3 is CASSHRARDQPQHF. In DNA, the CDR3 is TGTGCCAGCAGCCACAGGGCTCGCGATCAGCCCCAGCATTTT. The V gene is TRBV27, the J gene TRBJ1-5; D may be TRBD1 (6 bases). Germline V gene lookup returns CDR1 MNHEY and CDR2 SMNVEV (reference sequence). V lost 6 bases to trimming and J lost 5 bases, with 14 bases between them. The CDR3 length is 14 residues.

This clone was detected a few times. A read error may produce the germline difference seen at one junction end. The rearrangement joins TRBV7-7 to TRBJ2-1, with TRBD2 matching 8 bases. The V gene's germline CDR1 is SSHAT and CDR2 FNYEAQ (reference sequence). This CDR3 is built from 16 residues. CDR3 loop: CASSLRGGSPYNEQFF. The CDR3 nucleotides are TGTGCTAGCAGCTTACGGGGGGGGTCTCCGTACAATGAGCAGTTCTTC. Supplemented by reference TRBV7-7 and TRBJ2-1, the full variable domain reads GAGVSQSPRYKVTKRGQDVTLRCDPISSHATLYWYQQALGQGPEFLTYFNYEAQPDKSGLPSDRFSAERPEGSISTLTIQRTEQRDSAMYRCASSLRGGSPYNEQFFGPGTRLTVL.

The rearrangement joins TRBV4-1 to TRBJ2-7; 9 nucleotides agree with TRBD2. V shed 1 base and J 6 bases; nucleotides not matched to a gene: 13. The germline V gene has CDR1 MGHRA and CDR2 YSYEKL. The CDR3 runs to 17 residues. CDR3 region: CASSQVDMGLAYGEQYF. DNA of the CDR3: TGCGCCAGCAGCCAAGTCGATATGGGACTAGCTTACGGCGAGCAGTACTTC.

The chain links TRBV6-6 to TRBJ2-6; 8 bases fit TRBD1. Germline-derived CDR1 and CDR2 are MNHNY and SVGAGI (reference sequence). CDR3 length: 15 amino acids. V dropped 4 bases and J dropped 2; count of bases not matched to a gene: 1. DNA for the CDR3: TGTGCCAGCAGTTCGACAGGGGCTGGGGCCAACGTCCTGACTTTC. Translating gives CASSSTGAGANVLTF.

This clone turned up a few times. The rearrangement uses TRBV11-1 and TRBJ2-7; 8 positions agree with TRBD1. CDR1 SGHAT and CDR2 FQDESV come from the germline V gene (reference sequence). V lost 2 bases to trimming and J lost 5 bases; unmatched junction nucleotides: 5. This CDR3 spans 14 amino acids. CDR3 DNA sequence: TGTGCCAGCAGCTTAAGGACAGGGTGGGACGAGCAGTACTTC. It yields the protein CASSLRTGWDEQYF.

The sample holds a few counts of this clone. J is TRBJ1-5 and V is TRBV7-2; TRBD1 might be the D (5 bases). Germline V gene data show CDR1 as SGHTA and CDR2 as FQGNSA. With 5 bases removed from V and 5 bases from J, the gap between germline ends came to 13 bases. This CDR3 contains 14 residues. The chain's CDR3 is CASSTRRGDQPQHF. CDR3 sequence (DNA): TGTGCCAGCAGCACGAGACGGGGGGATCAGCCCCAGCATTTT.